This TCR beta chain is drawn from a study of identifying expanded T cells in peripheral blood. Germline CDR1 reads SGHTA; CDR2 reads FQGNSA. Trimming took off 3 bases at V and 0 bases at J, with 8 bases between the two ends. This CDR3 is 14 amino acids long. This table comes from immunoSEQ multiplex PCR, and its TCRdb copy is limited to in-frame clones, with some not included. This table has some 70,000 clones, under 90% appearing once. The rearrangement links TRBV7-2 to TRBJ1-1; D is unresolved. Source material: blood. The source is a person aged 18 to 75 in good health. Written as DNA, the CDR3 is TGTGCCAGCAGCTTTGGAATGTTGAACACTGAAGCTTTCTTT. Protein sequence: CASSFGMLNTEAFF.